The 6 T cell receptor beta chains below were found in one sample sequenced in a study of cytomegalovirus exposure and HLA in healthy donors. A multiplex PCR was run with 60 Vbeta primers and 13 Jbeta primers. Libraries were prepared by immunoSEQ multiplex PCR; TCRdb keeps only in-frame clonotypes and omits some of them. Of some 160,000 clones listed, approximately 79% were seen once; the top ten hold 1.5% to 2%. Sequences were obtained from PBMCs. The receptor set was obtained from a young woman in good health and CMV-seronegative.

The J gene is TRBJ2-2, the V gene TRBV5-1, with TRBD1 matching 9 bases. This CDR3 is built from 15 residues. V dropped 2 bases and J dropped 5; count of bases not matched to a gene: 4. Germline CDR1 SGHRS, CDR2 YFSETQ. The CDR3 DNA sequence: TGCGCCAGCAGCTTCGGGACAGGGAAAACCGGGGAGCTGTTTTTT. Translation: CASSFGTGKTGELFF.

The J gene is TRBJ1-1, the V gene TRBV5-1; tentative D call: TRBD1 (6 bases). Germline CDR1 is SGHRS and CDR2 is YFSETQ. V shed 4 bases and J shed 3 bases, with 28 bases lying between them. The CDR3 length is 19 residues. Written as DNA, the CDR3 is TGCGCCAGCAGCCCTCCTCTCCCACAGGGTGCCCCATGGGACACTGAAGCTTTCTTT. It codes for CASSPPLPQGAPWDTEAFF. The full variable domain, in which reference TRBV5-1 and TRBJ1-1 provide the parts outside the CDR3, is KAGVTQTPRYLIKTRGQQVTLSCSPISGHRSVSWYQQTPGQGLQFLFEYFSETQRNKGNFPGRFSGRQFSNSRSEMNVSTLELGDSALYLCASSPPLPQGAPWDTEAFFGQGTRLTVV.

The V gene is TRBV7-3, the J gene TRBJ2-2; D might be TRBD2 (6 bases). CDR1 and CDR2 from the germline V gene are SGHTA and FQGTGA. The CDR3 is 15 residues long. V lost 7 bases and J lost 4, with 16 bases in between. The CDR3 sequence is CASKTTGGSTGELFF. In nucleotides, the CDR3 is TGTGCCAGCAAAACCACCGGAGGGAGCACCGGGGAGCTGTTTTTT.

This clone occurred a few times. V is TRBV28 and J is TRBJ1-5; 8 nucleotides match TRBD1. V shed 2 bases, J shed 4 bases, and the junction held 10 bases outside the gene matches. Germline V gene sequence: CDR1 MDHEN, CDR2 SYDVKM. CDR3 length equals 17 residues. CDR3 region: CASSLRQGALRNQPQHF. The CDR3 DNA reads as TGTGCCAGCAGTTTACGGCAGGGGGCCCTTAGGAATCAGCCCCAGCATTTT. The full variable domain, completed using reference TRBV28 and TRBJ1-5, is DVKVTQSSRYLVKRTGEKVFLECVQDMDHENMFWYRQDPGLGLRLIYFSYDVKMKEKGDIPEGYSVSREKKERFSLILESASTNQTSMYLCASSLRQGALRNQPQHFGDGTRLSIL.

The chain joins TRBV7-6 to TRBJ2-7; D might be TRBD1 (5 bases). Germline loops: CDR1 SGHVS, CDR2 FNYEAQ. V gave up 2 bases and J gave up 1 base, with 9 bases separating them. This CDR3 spans 14 amino acids. The CDR3 nucleotides read TGTGCCAGCAGCTTAAGGGGTACTTCCTACGAGCAGTACTTC. Translated, it gives CASSLRGTSYEQYF. Drawing the rest from reference TRBV7-6 and TRBJ2-7, the complete variable domain is GAGVSQSPRYKVTKRGQDVALRCDPISGHVSLYWYRQALGQGPEFLTYFNYEAQQDKSGLPNDRFSAERPEGSISTLTIQRTEQRDSAMYRCASSLRGTSYEQYFGPGTRLTVT.

Details on this clone: Different DNA sequences within this sample yield the same CDR3. The chain employs TRBV5-1 and TRBJ2-5; 9 nucleotides match TRBD1. This CDR3 has 15 residues. The junction had 4 bases not matched to a gene; V was cut back by 0 bases and J by 4 bases. Germline V gives CDR1 SGHRS, CDR2 YFSETQ. The CDR3 here is CASSLGQGVLETQYF. As DNA, the CDR3 is TGCGCCAGCAGCTTGGGACAGGGGGTGTTAGAGACCCAGTACTTC.